Below, 11 T cell receptor beta chains from the same sample are listed, as sequenced in a study of blood T cells in healthy people across ages. A second roughly 6 to 11 cycle PCR used barcoded and J-beta primers. MiXCR, applied by TCRdb to the 5' RACE reads, yields one record per CDR3 protein. The sample yields 1.5 million to 2 million distinct CDR3 sequences, about 30% seen once. The sequenced sample was blood. These receptors were taken from a woman in her 30s in good health.

V is TRBV5-1 and J is TRBJ2-5; 10 bases fit TRBD1. Germline lookup yields CDR1 SGHRS and CDR2 YFSETQ. Unmatched junction bases numbered 7, after V lost 2 bases and J lost 3 bases. The CDR3 runs 16 residues. The CDR3 here is CASSLRQGAIEETQYF. CDR3 in DNA: TGCGCCAGCAGCTTAAGACAGGGGGCTATAGAAGAGACCCAGTACTTC.

The V gene is TRBV3-1, the J gene TRBJ2-1, with 11 bases that match TRBD2. J gave up 7 bases and V 6 bases, and 8 bases lay outside the gene matches. The CDR3 runs to 15 residues. Germline loops: CDR1 LGHDT, CDR2 YNNKEL (reference sequence). The CDR3 sequence is CASRSLAGVGNEQFF. In nucleotides, the CDR3 is TGTGCCAGCAGGTCACTAGCGGGAGTGGGTAATGAGCAGTTCTTC.

This clonotype was seen a single time. The chain recombines TRBV12-5 with TRBJ2-7; a weak D match, TRBD1 (6 bases). The CDR3 totals 13 residues. The germline gives CDR1 LGHNT, CDR2 FRNRAP. The V gene lost 4 bases and the J gene lost 7 bases, with 14 bases spanning the gap. In nucleotides, the CDR3 is TGTGCTAGTGGTTCCGGACAGTACAATGAGCAGTACTTC. Its protein is CASGSGQYNEQYF. Supplemented by reference TRBV12-5 and TRBJ2-7, the full variable domain reads DARVTQTPRHKVTEMGQEVTMRCQPILGHNTVFWYRQTMMQGLELLAYFRNRAPLDDSGMPKDRFSAEMPDATLATLKIQPSEPRDSAVYFCASGSGQYNEQYFGPGTRLTVT.

This clonotype was recorded many times. The rearrangement uses TRBV12-3 or TRBV12-4 and TRBJ2-5, with 9 bases identical to TRBD1. The CDR3 is 14 residues long. With 6 bases clipped from V and 5 bases from J, the junction kept 7 bases outside the gene matches. The CDR3 spells CASSQQGARETQYF. The DNA for the CDR3 is TGTGCCAGCAGCCAACAGGGGGCACGGGAGACCCAGTACTTC.

As for this clonotype: A much larger clonotype is one base distant, so this may be a read error. The rearrangement uses TRBV18 and TRBJ2-7, with D uncertain. The V end was cut by 3 bases, the J end by 6 bases, with 12 bases between. Germline V gene sequence: CDR1 KGHSH, CDR2 LQKENI. This CDR3 region has 13 residues. CDR3 sequence: CASSPNQSGEQYF. The CDR3 DNA is TGTGCCAGCTCACCGAACCAGAGTGGCGAGCAGTACTTC.

There are many counts of this clonotype. This chain connects TRBV7-2 to TRBJ2-7; D might be TRBD2 (6 bases). Trimming took off 1 base at V and 4 bases at J, with 8 bases between the two ends. CDR1 is SGHTA and CDR2 is FQGNSA in the germline V gene. The CDR3 contains 13 residues. The CDR3 bases are TGTGCCAGCAGCTTAGGGCGGGAATACGAGCAGTACTTC. Protein: CASSLGREYEQYF.

The rearrangement uses TRBV6-6 and TRBJ2-1, with TRBD2 identical over 7 bases. The CDR3 runs to 17 residues. Germline trimming cut 0 bases from V and 5 bases from J; bases unmatched to any gene: 10. CDR1 MNHNY and CDR2 SVGAGI come from the germline V gene (reference sequence). CDR3 residues: CASSYSAFRRGNNEQFF. The CDR3 bases are TGTGCCAGCAGTTACTCGGCCTTCAGGCGGGGGAACAATGAGCAGTTCTTC.

Worth noting for this clonotype: A junction boundary mismatches the germline segment, possibly from a read error. This chain connects TRBV6-6 to TRBJ2-7; 10 nucleotides agree with TRBD2. This CDR3 comprises 13 residues. Germline V gene lookup returns CDR1 MNHNY and CDR2 SVGAGI (reference sequence). As DNA, the CDR3 is TGTACCAGCAGGAGCGGGAGGGAATACGAGCAGTACTTC. Amino acid sequence: CTSRSGREYEQYF.

The J gene is TRBJ2-7, the V gene TRBV6-5; D might be TRBD1 (5 bases). The CDR3 length is 15 residues. CDR1 is MNHEY, CDR2 SVGAGI, per germline. V gave up 1 base and J gave up 0 bases, with 10 bases separating them. The DNA for the CDR3 is TGTGCCAGCAGTTACTTCTCGACAGACTCCTACGAGCAGTACTTC. Amino acids: CASSYFSTDSYEQYF.

This clonotype has only one observation. The chain is built from TRBV4-1 and TRBJ1-1; a possible D gene is TRBD1 (5 bases). CDR1 is MGHRA, CDR2 YSYEKL, per germline. CDR3 length equals 16 residues. V shed 2 bases and J shed 2 bases, with 15 bases lying between them. CDR3 region: CASSQRVLRDNTEAFF. CDR3 in DNA: TGCGCCAGCAGCCAACGGGTCCTGAGGGACAACACTGAAGCTTTCTTT.

V usage is TRBV3-1 and J usage is TRBJ2-5, with 7 bases that match TRBD2. Germline V gene data show CDR1 as LGHDT and CDR2 as YNNKEL (reference sequence). The CDR3 is made up of 16 amino acids. J gave up 4 bases and V 3 bases, and 11 bases lay outside the gene matches. The CDR3 region is CASSHRRGGGGETQYF. Here the CDR3 DNA reads TGTGCCAGCAGCCACCGAAGGGGCGGGGGAGGAGAGACCCAGTACTTC.